The rows below give T cell receptor beta chains drawn from one sample of a study of blood T cell repertoires in COVID-19. The assay was immunoSEQ multiplex PCR, and TCRdb's table has in-frame clones only and misses some. This sample has 46,000 or so clones; about 87% occur once, and the top ten carry under 8%. The sample was peripheral blood. The receptor source for this set is a man in his forties or fifties with acute or convalescent COVID-19. Each CDR3 is given with its conserved first and last residue. Fields, in order: D gene, clone size, V gene, J gene, CDR3 protein, CDR3 DNA. A D gene is named only where the DNA matches it firmly. Rows may omit the clone size; those that give it use once, few, many or a size class.

>TRBD2|-|TRBV18|TRBJ2-1
CASSPTQRGLAFYNEQFF
TGTGCCAGCTCACCAACCCAGCGCGGACTAGCGTTCTACAATGAGCAGTTCTTC
>-|-|TRBV5-8|TRBJ1-1
CASSLRGGGVSGAFF
TGTGCCAGCAGCTTGCGTGGGGGGGGAGTGAGTGGAGCTTTCTTT
>TRBD1|-|TRBV6-5|TRBJ1-5
CASMEGQDSNQPQHF
TGTGCCAGCATGGAAGGACAGGATAGCAATCAGCCCCAGCATTTT
>TRBD1|few|TRBV25-1|TRBJ1-2
CASSDSGTGTYYGYTF
TGTGCCAGCAGCGACTCGGGGACAGGGACCTACTATGGCTACACCTTC
>-|-|TRBV3-1/TRBV3-2|TRBJ2-4
CASSQGPSPLAKNIQYF
TGTGCCAGCAGCCAAGGGCCCTCTCCCCTAGCCAAAAACATTCAGTACTTC
>-|-|TRBV28|TRBJ1-1
CASSLIMNTEAFF
TGTGCCAGCAGTTTAATCATGAACACTGAAGCTTTCTTT
>TRBD2|-|TRBV4-3|TRBJ2-3
CASSQETVAGGKVDTQYF
TGCGCCAGCAGCCAAGAAACTGTAGCGGGGGGGAAGGTCGATACGCAGTATTTT
>-|-|TRBV2|TRBJ2-2
CASSMTGETGELFF
TGTGCCAGCAGTATGACAGGCGAAACCGGGGAGCTGTTTTTT
>TRBD2|-|TRBV9|TRBJ2-1
CASSVASGALLGDEQFF
TGTGCCAGCAGCGTAGCGAGCGGGGCCTTATTGGGTGATGAGCAGTTCTTC
>TRBD1|-|TRBV11-2|TRBJ2-7
CASSRDRVLSEQYF
TGTGCCAGCAGCCGAGACAGGGTACTTTCCGAGCAGTACTTC
>TRBD2|-|TRBV4-2|TRBJ2-2
CASSQSPGTSGDNTGELFF
TGTGCCAGCAGCCAGTCTCCCGGGACTAGCGGGGACAACACCGGGGAGCTGTTTTTT
>TRBD1|-|TRBV12-3/TRBV12-4|TRBJ2-1
CASRGQGVNEQFF
TGTGCCAGCAGGGGACAGGGCGTAAATGAGCAGTTCTTC
>-|once|TRBV6-5|TRBJ1-2
CASSYGENGYTF
TGTGCCAGCAGTTACGGGGAGAATGGCTACACCTTC
>TRBD1|-|TRBV5-4|TRBJ2-1
CASSLDRGTYNEQFF
TGTGCCAGCAGCTTGGACAGGGGAACCTACAATGAGCAGTTCTTC
>TRBD1|-|TRBV5-1|TRBJ1-1
CASSTGQGHGRTEAFF
TGCGCCAGCAGCACGGGACAGGGCCATGGGCGAACTGAAGCTTTCTTT
>-|-|TRBV7-7|TRBJ2-5
CASSLGGAAAETQYF
TGTGCCAGCAGCTTAGGAGGTGCTGCCGCGGAGACCCAGTACTTC
>TRBD1|-|TRBV3-1/TRBV3-2|TRBJ1-2
CASSQARTGQRYGYTF
TGTGCCAGCAGCCAAGCCCGGACAGGGCAGCGCTATGGCTACACCTTC
>-|-|TRBV6-2/TRBV6-3|TRBJ2-2
CASSSRASNTGELFF
TGTGCCAGCAGTTCGCGGGCCTCGAACACCGGGGAGCTGTTTTTT
>TRBD2|-|TRBV19|TRBJ2-7
CASSSGGRGNEQYF
TGTGCCAGTAGTAGTGGCGGGAGGGGCAACGAGCAGTACTTC
>TRBD1|-|TRBV5-1|TRBJ2-1
CASSLTLSGGASYNEQFF
TGCGCCAGCAGCTTGACGCTATCAGGGGGCGCCTCCTACAATGAGCAGTTCTTC
>TRBD2|-|TRBV10-3|TRBJ2-5
CAISEVGRKQETQYF
TGTGCCATCAGTGAGGTCGGGAGGAAGCAAGAGACCCAGTACTTC
>-|-|TRBV20-1|TRBJ2-3
CSAGAGSGTDTQYF
TGCAGTGCTGGTGCCGGCAGCGGCACAGATACGCAGTATTTT
>TRBD2|-|TRBV27|TRBJ2-7
CASSSWGGNEQYF
TGTGCCAGCAGCTCTTGGGGGGGTAACGAGCAGTACTTC
>TRBD2|-|TRBV9|TRBJ2-1
CASSVGISGGAGEQFF
TGTGCCAGCAGCGTGGGTATTAGCGGGGGGGCCGGCGAGCAGTTCTTC
>-|-|TRBV10-3|TRBJ2-3
CAISETQDTQYF
TGTGCCATCAGTGAGACCCAGGATACGCAGTATTTT
>-|once|TRBV27|TRBJ1-1
CASSLDGGETTEAFF
TGTGCCAGCAGTTTGGATGGGGGGGAGACCACTGAAGCTTTCTTT
>-|few|TRBV7-2|TRBJ2-5
CASSSTGRQAQETQYF
TGTGCCAGCAGCTCTACAGGACGACAGGCCCAAGAGACCCAGTACTTC
>-|-|TRBV7-3|TRBJ1-1
CASSPHPQSEAFF
TGTGCCAGCAGCCCACACCCGCAGTCTGAAGCTTTCTTT
>-|few|TRBV10-2|TRBJ2-2
CASSELPNTGELFF
TGCGCCAGCAGTGAACTACCTAACACCGGGGAGCTGTTTTTT
>-|few|TRBV7-9|TRBJ1-1
CASSLVVGRVFTEAFF
TGTGCCAGCAGCTTAGTTGTCGGCAGGGTCTTTACTGAAGCTTTCTTT
>TRBD1|-|TRBV7-9|TRBJ2-1
CASSPGTGDQFF
TGTGCCAGCAGCCCGGGGACAGGGGATCAGTTCTTC
>-|-|TRBV9|TRBJ2-3
CASSVLGGTSTDTQYF
TGTGCCAGCAGCGTATTGGGGGGAACTAGCACAGATACGCAGTATTTT
>-|-|TRBV4-3|TRBJ2-7
CASSQDRAGKQYF
TGCGCCAGCAGCCAAGATAGGGCGGGTAAGCAGTACTTC
>-|-|TRBV5-5|TRBJ2-2
CASSPLGGELFF
TGTGCCAGCAGTCCCCTCGGCGGGGAGCTGTTTTTT
>-|-|TRBV4-1|TRBJ2-5
CASSPGGTLQETQYF
TGCGCCAGCAGCCCTGGGGGGACCCTCCAAGAGACCCAGTACTTC
>TRBD1|-|TRBV4-3|TRBJ1-1
CASSQSWTGGTEAFF
TGCGCCAGCAGCCAAAGTTGGACAGGGGGTACTGAAGCTTTCTTT
>TRBD2|-|TRBV28|TRBJ2-1
CASSLGLAGGLYNEQFF
TGTGCCAGCAGTTTGGGACTAGCGGGGGGACTGTACAATGAGCAGTTCTTC
>TRBD2|-|TRBV6-1|TRBJ2-5
CASSDRTGRTSGPQETQYF
TGTGCCAGCAGTGACCGAACCGGGCGGACTAGCGGACCGCAAGAGACCCAGTACTTC
>-|few|TRBV30|TRBJ1-2
CASITRGWGGYTF
TGTGCCTCAATTACCCGGGGATGGGGAGGCTACACCTTC
>-|-|TRBV25-1|TRBJ1-4
CASRQSASNEKLFF
TGTGCCAGCAGACAAAGTGCCTCTAATGAAAAACTGTTTTTT
>-|-|TRBV30|TRBJ1-2
CAWSVKGGYGYTF
TGTGCCTGGAGTGTAAAGGGAGGCTATGGCTACACCTTC